The 24 T cell receptor beta chains in this list originate from one sample, sequenced in a study of blood T cell repertoires in COVID-19. TCRdb keeps only in-frame clones here, not all; method: immunoSEQ multiplex PCR. The sample holds about 330,000 clones; 75% to 90% are singletons and the top ten take around 4.6%. The material sequenced was PBMCs or T cells enriched from blood (not recorded which). The origin of the receptors is a man aged 25 to 40 who had recovered from COVID-19.

This clone was picked up one time. This chain uses TRBV28 with TRBJ2-7; 7 nucleotides align to TRBD2. The ends lost 2 bases at V and 5 bases at J; junction bases unmatched: 12. This CDR3 has 16 amino acids. The germline V gene encodes CDR1 MDHEN and CDR2 SYDVKM. The CDR3 protein is CASSLREGVRRNEQYF. CDR3 nucleotides: TGTGCCAGCAGTTTAAGGGAGGGCGTGAGGCGGAACGAGCAGTACTTC. Supplemented by reference TRBV28 and TRBJ2-7, the full variable domain reads DVKVTQSSRYLVKRTGEKVFLECVQDMDHENMFWYRQDPGLGLRLIYFSYDVKMKEKGDIPEGYSVSREKKERFSLILESASTNQTSMYLCASSLREGVRRNEQYFGPGTRLTVT.

The V and J genes are TRBV4-1 and TRBJ2-1, with D maybe TRBD2 (6 bases). The CDR3 has 15 amino acids. Germline CDR1 reads MGHRA; CDR2 reads YSYEKL. The V gene lost 1 base and the J gene lost 6 bases, with 13 bases spanning the gap. The CDR3 loop is CASSQGQLARNEQFF. Written as DNA, the CDR3 is TGCGCCAGCAGCCAAGGACAACTAGCACGCAATGAGCAGTTCTTC.

The chain couples TRBV7-9 to TRBJ2-1, with 8 bases lining up with TRBD2. There are 15 residues in the CDR3. Germline V gene lookup returns CDR1 SEHNR and CDR2 FQNEAQ (reference sequence). The V and J ends lost 3 bases and 2 bases, in that order; junction bases with no gene match: 3. The CDR3 sequence: CASSLGRGAYNEQFF. The CDR3 bases are TGTGCCAGCAGCTTGGGGCGGGGGGCCTACAATGAGCAGTTCTTC.

The chain carries TRBV18 and TRBJ1-5, with D tentatively TRBD1 (5 bases). The V end lost 3 bases, the J end lost 0 bases, and 12 bases lay between the germline ends. Germline V lookup: CDR1 KGHSH, CDR2 LQKENI. CDR3 size: 16 residues. CDR3 amino acids: CASSPDSFYSNQPQHF. DNA for the CDR3: TGTGCCAGCTCACCCGACAGCTTCTATAGCAATCAGCCCCAGCATTTT.

The rearrangement uses TRBV5-6 and TRBJ2-5; 12 bases map to TRBD2. This CDR3 has 16 amino acids. The junction had 4 bases not matched to a gene; V was cut back by 3 bases and J by 1 base. In germline, CDR1 is SGHDT, CDR2 YYEEEE. This chain's CDR3 is CASSYRTSGAQETQYF. CDR3 in DNA: TGTGCCAGCAGCTACAGGACTAGCGGGGCCCAAGAGACCCAGTACTTC. Looking up the rest from reference TRBV5-6 and TRBJ2-5 gives the full variable domain: DAGVTQSPTHLIKTRGQQVTLRCSPKSGHDTVSWYQQALGQGPQFIFQYYEEEERQRGNFPDRFSGHQFPNYSSELNVNALLLGDSALYLCASSYRTSGAQETQYFGPGTRLLVL.

This clone appeared once. The J gene is TRBJ1-2, the V gene TRBV2; tentatively, D is TRBD1 (6 bases). This CDR3 contains 14 residues. Per germline, CDR1 SNHLY and CDR2 FYNNEI. Trimming pared 6 bases from V and 1 base from J, leaving 12 bases between. As DNA, the CDR3 is TGTGCCAGCAGGCCGCAGGGGTATAACTATGGCTACACCTTC. Encoded protein: CASRPQGYNYGYTF.

This chain connects TRBV10-1 to TRBJ2-2; a weak D match, TRBD1 (6 bases). The CDR3 contains 14 residues. The V and J ends lost 2 bases and 8 bases respectively, with 12 bases between them. The V gene's germline CDR1 is WNHNN and CDR2 SYGVQD (reference sequence). CDR3 sequence (DNA): TGCGCCAGCAGTGAGAAGACAGGCCGTGGGGAGCTGTTTTTT. It codes for CASSEKTGRGELFF.

This clone was seen only once. The genes are TRBV18 and TRBJ1-4; D is uncertain. From germline, CDR1 is KGHSH and CDR2 LQKENI. The CDR3 runs 14 residues. The ends were cut back, 6 bases at V and 0 bases at J, with 8 bases in the middle. CDR3 coding DNA: TGTGCCAGCTCCCAGACACCAACTAATGAAAAACTGTTTTTT. This codes for CASSQTPTNEKLFF.

The rearrangement uses TRBV30 and TRBJ2-7; unclear D gene. Trimming removed 0 bases from V and 4 bases from J, with 7 bases in between. Germline loops: CDR1 GTSNPN, CDR2 SVGIG (reference sequence). The length of the CDR3 is 12 residues. The CDR3 spells CAWSVSKYEQYF. The CDR3 DNA reads TGTGCCTGGAGTGTATCTAAGTACGAGCAGTACTTC.

The rearrangement links TRBV3-1 (or the pseudogene TRBV3-2) to TRBJ2-3, with D unclear. The CDR3 extends over 14 amino acids. Germline V lookup: CDR1 LGHDT, CDR2 YNNKEL (reference sequence). Trimming pared 0 bases from V and 5 bases from J, leaving 9 bases between. This chain's CDR3 is CASSQDGARDTQYF. The CDR3 region has the DNA TGTGCCAGCAGCCAAGATGGAGCAAGAGATACGCAGTATTTT.

This chain joins TRBV5-1 and TRBJ1-5; the D gene is possibly TRBD1 (5 bases). Germline assignment: CDR1 SGHRS and CDR2 YFSETQ. Trimming shortened V by 0 bases and J by 5 bases, and 9 bases separated the two germline ends. The CDR3 totals 14 residues. DNA of the CDR3: TGCGCCAGCAGCTTGGGGCAGGGCTATCAGCCCCAGCATTTT. Protein sequence: CASSLGQGYQPQHF.

The rearrangement uses TRBV4-2 and TRBJ2-7, with D perhaps matching TRBD2 (7 bases). From germline, CDR1 is LGHNA and CDR2 YNFKEQ. The CDR3 is made up of 17 amino acids. The germline V and J ends were trimmed by 0 bases and 2 bases, with 17 bases remaining between them. In DNA form, the CDR3 reads TGTGCCAGCAGCCAAGAGGGTGGGGGGGCGGTCGCCTACGAGCAGTACTTC. Encoded protein: CASSQEGGGAVAYEQYF.

The rearrangement joins TRBV6-5 to TRBJ1-3; D is uncertain. Trimming cost V 0 bases and J 2 bases, with 11 bases left between them. This CDR3 has 16 amino acids. Germline CDR1 and CDR2: MNHEY and SVGAGI. CDR3 loop: CASSYSRGGTGNTIYF. CDR3 in DNA: TGTGCCAGCAGTTACTCCCGTGGAGGGACTGGAAACACCATATATTTT.

The chain recombines TRBV5-1 with TRBJ2-1; possibly TRBD2 for D (5 bases). The CDR3 loop spans 15 amino acids. Trimming took off 7 bases at V and 0 bases at J, with 14 bases between the two ends. The germline CDR1 and CDR2 sequences are SGHRS and YFSETQ. CDR3 sequence: CASSREPSSYNEQFF. For the CDR3, the DNA is TGCGCCAGCTCACGGGAACCTAGCTCCTACAATGAGCAGTTCTTC.

J is TRBJ2-2 and V is TRBV5-1; perhaps TRBD1 as D (5 bases). V lost 2 bases and J 0 bases, leaving 11 bases between the germline ends. Germline assignment: CDR1 SGHRS and CDR2 YFSETQ. This CDR3 spans 16 amino acids. The CDR3 nucleotides are TGCGCCAGCAGCTTTGACAGAGTCGCGAACACCGGGGAGCTGTTTTTT. Encoded protein: CASSFDRVANTGELFF.

This clone was counted a few times. The chain employs TRBV2 and TRBJ2-1, with 10 bases that match TRBD2. CDR3 size: 12 residues. Germline V gene lookup returns CDR1 SNHLY and CDR2 FYNNEI. Losses at the gene ends were 10 bases for V and 7 bases for J; bases not matched to a gene: 4. This chain's CDR3 is CAISGLANEQFF. CDR3 in DNA: TGTGCCATTTCGGGACTAGCGAATGAGCAGTTCTTC.

This clone was found a few times. This sequence joins TRBV28 and TRBJ1-5, with D possibly matching TRBD1 (6 bases). CDR1 is MDHEN, CDR2 SYDVKM, per germline. Trimming shortened V by 8 bases and J by 6 bases, and 23 bases separated the two germline ends. The CDR3 spans 16 residues. The CDR3 reads CASVPRSGGLVQPQHF. CDR3 nucleotide sequence: TGTGCCAGCGTACCCCGTAGTGGGGGCTTGGTTCAGCCCCAGCATTTT. The full variable domain, rest sourced from reference TRBV28 and TRBJ1-5, is DVKVTQSSRYLVKRTGEKVFLECVQDMDHENMFWYRQDPGLGLRLIYFSYDVKMKEKGDIPEGYSVSREKKERFSLILESASTNQTSMYLCASVPRSGGLVQPQHFGDGTRLSIL.

This chain connects TRBV11-3 to TRBJ2-7, with 12 nucleotides matching TRBD1. Germline V gene data show CDR1 as SGHNT and CDR2 as YENEEA. V shed 4 bases and J 4 bases; nucleotides not matched to a gene: 8. The CDR3 loop spans 16 amino acids. CDR3 in amino acids: CASSSAGTGGIYEQYF. CDR3 in DNA: TGTGCCAGCAGCTCAGCCGGGACAGGGGGCATATACGAGCAGTACTTC.

CDR3 protein: CASSLETGSQETQYF. For the CDR3, the DNA is TGTGCCAGCAGCTTAGAGACAGGGTCTCAAGAGACCCAGTACTTC. The J gene is TRBJ2-5, the V gene TRBV7-6; 7 bases line up with TRBD1. This CDR3 spans 15 amino acids. V lost 1 base and J lost 2; bases outside the gene matches: 4. Germline V gives CDR1 SGHVS, CDR2 FNYEAQ.

The rearrangement links TRBV6-6 to TRBJ1-1, with D possibly being TRBD1 (5 bases). This CDR3 has 16 amino acids. The V gene lost 4 bases and the J gene lost 1 base, with 16 bases spanning the gap. Germline assignment: CDR1 MNHNY and CDR2 SVGAGI (reference sequence). The CDR3 bases are TGTGCCAGCAGTTCCTCCCTCCGGGGGTGGAACACTGAAGCTTTCTTT. It yields the protein CASSSSLRGWNTEAFF.

The gene calls are TRBV9 and TRBJ2-7; 7 bases map to TRBD1. Germline-derived CDR1 and CDR2 are SGDLS and YYNGEE. The J segment lost 6 bases and the V segment lost 3 bases, leaving 15 bases of the junction unmatched. The CDR3 has 16 residues. CDR3 loop: CASSAPLQGRWVEQYF. CDR3 DNA sequence: TGTGCCAGCAGCGCCCCTCTACAGGGGCGTTGGGTCGAGCAGTACTTC.

This chain connects TRBV19 to TRBJ2-7, with TRBD1 identical over 7 bases. Germline V gives CDR1 LNHDA, CDR2 SQIVND (reference sequence). CDR3 length equals 14 residues. With 5 bases clipped from V and 2 bases from J, the junction kept 6 bases outside the gene matches. Here the CDR3 reads CASSPDRVTYEQYF. CDR3 bases: TGTGCCAGTAGTCCAGACAGGGTTACCTACGAGCAGTACTTC.

The V and J genes are TRBV7-8 and TRBJ2-5, with D perhaps TRBD2 (5 bases). The CDR3 has 16 amino acids. Trimming removed 1 base at V and 1 base at J, with 13 bases between. Germline lookup yields CDR1 SGHVS and CDR2 FQNEAQ. In DNA, the CDR3 is TGTGCCAGCAGCTTAGTTTGGCGGGCAGCCCAAGAGACCCAGTACTTC. This encodes CASSLVWRAAQETQYF.

Here the CDR3 reads CSVGQWDSYEQYF. The CDR3 DNA follows: TGCAGCGTAGGACAGTGGGATTCCTACGAGCAGTACTTC. The V and J genes are TRBV29-1 and TRBJ2-7; D perhaps matches TRBD1 (6 bases). Looked up from germline, CDR1 is SQVTM and CDR2 is ANQGSEA. Trimming pared 6 bases from V and 1 base from J, leaving 13 bases between. The CDR3 sequence is 13 residues long.